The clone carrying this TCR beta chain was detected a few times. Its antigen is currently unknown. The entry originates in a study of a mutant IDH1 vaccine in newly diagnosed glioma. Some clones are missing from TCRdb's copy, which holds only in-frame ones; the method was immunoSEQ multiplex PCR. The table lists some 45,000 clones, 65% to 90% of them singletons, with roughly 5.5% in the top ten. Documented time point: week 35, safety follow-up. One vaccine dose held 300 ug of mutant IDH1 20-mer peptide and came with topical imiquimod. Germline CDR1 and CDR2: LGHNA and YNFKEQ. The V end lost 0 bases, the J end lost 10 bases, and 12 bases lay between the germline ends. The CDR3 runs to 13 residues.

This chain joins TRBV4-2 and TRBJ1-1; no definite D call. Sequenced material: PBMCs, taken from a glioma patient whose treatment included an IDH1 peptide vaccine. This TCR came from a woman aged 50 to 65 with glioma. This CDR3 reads CASSQDSVRRAFF. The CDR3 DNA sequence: TGTGCCAGCAGCCAAGATTCGGTGAGGAGAGCTTTCTTT.